This T cell receptor (beta chain) is from a study of blood T cell repertoires in COVID-19. Overall study context: T cells, B-cell-depleted T cells, or PBMCs supplied cDNA or gDNA.

Per germline, CDR1 MDHEN and CDR2 SYDVKM. The V gene lost 4 bases and the J gene lost 5 bases, with 14 bases spanning the gap. This CDR3 is 14 amino acids long. Only in-frame clones appear in the TCRdb table, and some are missing; sequencing was by immunoSEQ multiplex PCR. The sample lists tens of thousands of clones, over 65% seen once, with less than 40% in the top ten. This receptor was taken from an older woman with acute or convalescent COVID-19. Specimen: peripheral blood. The chain couples TRBV28 to TRBJ2-5, with D possibly being TRBD1 (5 bases). The CDR3 sequence: CASSSTQGWETQYF. DNA of the CDR3: TGTGCCAGCAGTTCTACCCAGGGTTGGGAGACCCAGTACTTC.